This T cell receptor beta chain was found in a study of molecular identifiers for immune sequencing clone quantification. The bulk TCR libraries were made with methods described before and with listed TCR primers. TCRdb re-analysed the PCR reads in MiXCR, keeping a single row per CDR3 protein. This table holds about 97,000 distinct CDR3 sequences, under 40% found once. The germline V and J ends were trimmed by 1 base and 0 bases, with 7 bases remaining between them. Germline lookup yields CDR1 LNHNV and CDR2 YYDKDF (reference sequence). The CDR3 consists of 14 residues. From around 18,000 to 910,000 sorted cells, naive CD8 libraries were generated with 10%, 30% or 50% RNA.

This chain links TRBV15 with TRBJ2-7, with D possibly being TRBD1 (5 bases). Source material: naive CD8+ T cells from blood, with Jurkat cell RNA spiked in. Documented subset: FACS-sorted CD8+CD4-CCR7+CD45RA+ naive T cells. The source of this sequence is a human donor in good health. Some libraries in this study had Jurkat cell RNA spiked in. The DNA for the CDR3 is TGTGCCACCAGCAGAGCGGACAACTCCTACGAGCAGTACTTC. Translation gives CATSRADNSYEQYF.